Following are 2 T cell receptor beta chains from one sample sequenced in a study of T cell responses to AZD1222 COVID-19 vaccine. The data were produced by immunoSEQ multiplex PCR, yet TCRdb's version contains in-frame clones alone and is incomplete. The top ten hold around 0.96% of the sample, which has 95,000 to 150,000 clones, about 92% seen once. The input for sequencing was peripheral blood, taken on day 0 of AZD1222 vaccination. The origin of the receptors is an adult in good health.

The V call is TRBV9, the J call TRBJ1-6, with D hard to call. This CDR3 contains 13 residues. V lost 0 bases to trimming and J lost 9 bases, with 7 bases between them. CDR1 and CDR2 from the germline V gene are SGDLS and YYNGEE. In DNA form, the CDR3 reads TGTGCCAGCAGCGTAGTGGCAGGTTCACCCCTCCACTTT. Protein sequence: CASSVVAGSPLHF.

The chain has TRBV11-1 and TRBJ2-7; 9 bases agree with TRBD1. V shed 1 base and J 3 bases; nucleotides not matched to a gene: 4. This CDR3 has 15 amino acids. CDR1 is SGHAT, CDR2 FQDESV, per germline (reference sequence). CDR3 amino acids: CASSLDGTGNYEQYF. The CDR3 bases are TGTGCCAGCAGCTTAGATGGGACAGGGAACTACGAGCAGTACTTC.